This T cell receptor (beta chain) was sequenced in a study of post-analysis software for immune sequencing data. Overall study results and limits: With TRBV5-6, TRBV5-1 and TRBV20-1 included, about five TRBV segments were more frequent in patients than in controls.

Only a few counts were recorded for this clonotype. Its antigen is undetermined. V lost 3 bases and J lost 5; bases outside the gene matches: 11. From germline, CDR1 is DFQATT and CDR2 SNEGSKA (reference sequence). This CDR3 spans 15 amino acids. Unique molecular identifiers tagged the TCR beta cDNA libraries. MiXCR, run by TCRdb on the PCR reads, gives a single entry per CDR3 protein. Of hundreds of thousands of distinct CDR3 sequences listed, 30% are singletons. The J gene is TRBJ2-3, the V gene TRBV20-1, with 7 bases matching TRBD2. Sequencing input: blood. The TCR was taken from a girl between 10 and 17 years old with multiple sclerosis. The CDR3 DNA reads as TGCAGTGCTAGGCCCCCCTGGGGGGGTGTAGATACGCAGTATTTT. Protein: CSARPPWGGVDTQYF.